The 9 T cell receptor beta chains below all came from one sample that was sequenced in a study of T cell clones after liver transplantation. Some clones are missing from TCRdb's copy, which holds only in-frame ones; the method was immunoSEQ multiplex PCR. The sample shows 25,000 to 40,000 clones, around 94% of them seen only once. The sequencing used CD8+ T cells from blood, collected 12 months after liver transplant. The source of these receptors is a human patient who received a liver transplant. Some of these T cells may belong to the graft donor.

V gene TRBV6-1 combines with J gene TRBJ2-7, with 9 bases aligning to TRBD2. Germline CDR1 and CDR2: MNHNS and SASEGT. J gave up 2 bases and V 1 base, and 15 bases lay outside the gene matches. The CDR3 is 19 amino acids. The DNA for the CDR3 is TGTGCCAGCAGTGAAGTAAGGGCGGGTGTAGCGGGGGTCACCTACGAGCAGTACTTC. This sequence encodes CASSEVRAGVAGVTYEQYF.

The gene calls are TRBV9 and TRBJ2-7, with D perhaps assigned TRBD1 or TRBD2 (6 bases each). CDR1 is SGDLS and CDR2 is YYNGEE in the germline V gene. This CDR3 is 14 amino acids long. V lost 0 bases, J lost 4 bases, and 11 bases lay in between. The CDR3 reads CASSVEGGGYEQYF. The CDR3 nucleotides read TGTGCCAGCAGCGTAGAGGGGGGTGGATACGAGCAGTACTTC.

The CDR3 nucleotides are TGTGCCAGCAGCTCGGACAGGGGCCATGAGCAGTTCTTC. This sequence encodes CASSSDRGHEQFF. The chain recombines TRBV7-6 with TRBJ2-1; 9 bases match TRBD1. The V and J ends lost 4 bases and 8 bases, in that order; junction bases with no gene match: 3. Germline V gives CDR1 SGHVS, CDR2 FNYEAQ. The CDR3 consists of 13 residues.

The chain combines TRBV6-6 with TRBJ2-7; 12 nucleotides line up with TRBD2. The CDR3 has 12 residues. V was clipped by 8 bases and J by 5 bases; unmatched bases: 1. From germline, CDR1 is MNHNY and CDR2 SVGAGI (reference sequence). CDR3 protein: CASGLAGNEQYF. The CDR3, as DNA: TGTGCCAGCGGACTAGCGGGAAACGAGCAGTACTTC.

The CDR3 bases are TGTGCCAGCAGCCAAGAGGGGGGCTGGAACTACGAGCAGTACTTC. Amino acids: CASSQEGGWNYEQYF. The chain has TRBV4-2 and TRBJ2-7; either TRBD1 or TRBD2 may fit D (6 bases each). Germline CDR1 LGHNA, CDR2 YNFKEQ. V shed 0 bases and J shed 3 bases, with 12 bases lying between them. CDR3 length equals 15 residues.

The V gene is TRBV11-2, the J gene TRBJ2-5, with TRBD2 matching over 13 bases. Germline-derived CDR1 and CDR2 are SGHAT and FQNNGV. This CDR3 comprises 15 residues. V dropped 9 bases and J dropped 5; count of bases not matched to a gene: 9. The CDR3 reads CAREPWTSGSETQYF. The DNA for the CDR3 is TGTGCCAGGGAGCCATGGACTAGCGGGAGTGAGACCCAGTACTTC.

Only a few counts were recorded for this clone. The CDR3 DNA is TGCGCCAGCAGCTTGGAGCCAGCGGAGCTCTACGAGCAGTACTTC. Translating it yields CASSLEPAELYEQYF. The chain has TRBV5-1 and TRBJ2-7; tentative D call: TRBD2 (5 bases). Germline CDR1 and CDR2: SGHRS and YFSETQ. The CDR3 consists of 15 residues. V was shortened by 0 bases and J by 3 bases, with 13 bases between the two germline ends.

The genes are TRBV7-2 and TRBJ2-1; TRBD1 might be the D (5 bases). Trimming removed 4 bases at V and 6 bases at J, with 13 bases between. Looked up from germline, CDR1 is SGHTA and CDR2 is FQGNSA. The CDR3 has 14 residues. In nucleotides, the CDR3 is TGTGCCAGCAGCTCCCCAGGGTTTCGCAATGAGCAGTTCTTC. Translating it yields CASSSPGFRNEQFF. Full variable domain (rest looked up from reference TRBV7-2 and TRBJ2-1): GAGVSQSPSNKVTEKGKDVELRCDPISGHTALYWYRQSLGQGLEFLIYFQGNSAPDKSGLPSDRFSAERTGGSVSTLTIQRTQQEDSAVYLCASSSPGFRNEQFFGPGTRLTVL.

The CDR3 nucleotides are TGCGCCAGCAGCTTTGGCAACAGGGACGGCTACACCTTC. It encodes CASSFGNRDGYTF. This chain joins TRBV5-1 and TRBJ1-2; D may be TRBD1 (6 bases). Trimming cost V 2 bases and J 8 bases, with 13 bases left between them. The CDR3 covers 13 residues. Germline lookup yields CDR1 SGHRS and CDR2 YFSETQ.